This TCR beta chain appears in the sequencing data of a study of blood T cell repertoires in COVID-19. Trimming pared 0 bases from V and 6 bases from J, leaving 18 bases between. CDR1 is SGHAT, CDR2 FQNNGV, per germline. CDR3 length: 16 amino acids. The table came from immunoSEQ multiplex PCR; TCRdb's copy has only in-frame clones and leaves some out. Of approximately 240,000 clones listed, approximately 84% are singletons. The chain couples TRBV11-2 to TRBJ2-7; D possibly corresponds to TRBD2 (6 bases). This clonotype originated in a woman aged 25 to 45 who had recovered from COVID-19. Sequenced input: peripheral blood. The CDR3 DNA sequence: TGTGCCAGCAGCTTAGATTTGGCGGGGTTGAACCTCGAGCAGTACTTC. Protein: CASSLDLAGLNLEQYF.